The T cell receptor beta chain described here comes from a study of CD8+ T cells in alopecia areata. Extracted RNA was reverse transcribed, and the resulting cDNA served as sequencing template. Generated by immunoSEQ multiplex PCR, the TCRdb table keeps only in-frame clones and is missing some. The sample offers some 120,000 clones and no singletons, the top ten holding about 18%. Regarding this clone: Here the gene names and germline are mouse.

Sequences were obtained from lesional skin. The TCR was taken from a C3H/HeJ mouse with alopecia areata. The MHC haplotype of this mouse line is H2-k.

CDR3 DNA, as far as it was read: TGCACCTGCACTAGGACTGGGGGCTTCTATGCT. Its translation: CTCTRTGGFYA. The full CDR3 sequence reads CTCTRTGGFYAEQFF. The chain recombines TRBV1 with TRBJ2-1, with 10 bases lining up with TRBD2. The CDR3 end falls 4 residues outside the read, so it is completed with the germline J gene. This CDR3 has 15 residues. Germline V lookup: CDR1 NSQYPW, CDR2 LRSPGD (reference sequence). With V trimmed by 7 bases and J by 3 bases, 6 bases remained unmatched.